This T cell receptor beta chain was sequenced for a study of cytomegalovirus exposure and HLA in healthy donors. Study-level information: When 300 to 500 donors were genotyped, about 81% of them were found to fall in the Caucasian-associated ancestry cluster. Regarding the study as a whole: Confirmation in vitro established that three CMV-associated chains were specific for CMV antigens. Some TCR beta chains (roughly 160 of them) were listed as cytomegalovirus-associated.

As concerns this clone: Its cognate antigen is unknown.

It was with 60 Vbeta and 13 Jbeta primers that the PCR ran. Assay: immunoSEQ multiplex PCR; the TCRdb copy retains only in-frame clones and omits some. The data hold under 110,000 clones, with 75% observed a single time. Trimming removed 3 bases at V and 6 bases at J, with 12 bases between. Germline CDR1 MGHRA, CDR2 YSYEKL. The CDR3 is 13 residues long. The sequenced material came from PBMCs. V gene TRBV4-1 combines with J gene TRBJ2-7, with D possibly matching TRBD1 (6 bases). The TCR comes from a man aged 50-59 years in good health and CMV-seronegative. The CDR3 region is CASSHQLGGEQYF. As DNA, the CDR3 is TGCGCCAGCAGCCATCAACTAGGGGGCGAGCAGTACTTC.